This T cell receptor (beta chain) originates from a study of blood T cells in healthy people across ages. Turning to the study itself: For every two T cells, template switching captured about one barcoded beta molecule. General study points: Naive T cell percentage showed a strong correlation with the diversity of TCR beta.

The germline gives CDR1 GTSNPN, CDR2 SVGIG (reference sequence). The CDR3 has 14 amino acids. V lost 1 base, J lost 11 bases, and 20 bases lay in between. Primed by a sample-barcoded 5' primer and a J-beta primer mix, a second PCR proceeded for roughly 7 to 12 cycles. Via MiXCR, TCRdb re-called the 5' RACE reads, giving one row per CDR3 protein. The table includes under 850,000 distinct CDR3 sequences, 35% to 40% detected once. Isolation recovered at least 7 million PBMCs from every sample. Points on this clonotype: Its antigen is not identified.

The TCR comes from a man aged 18 to 29 in good health. Input material: blood. This chain joins TRBV30 and TRBJ2-5; D is perhaps TRBD1 (6 bases). CDR3 sequence: CAWSGSQGYNEQYF. The CDR3 nucleotides read TGTGCCTGGAGTGGGTCGCAGGGGTACAATGAGCAGTACTTC.